Following are 20 T cell receptor beta chains from one sample sequenced in a study of T cells after yellow fever vaccination. One entry per CDR3 protein results from TCRdb running MiXCR on the 5' RACE reads. The sample contains hundreds of thousands of distinct CDR3 sequences, roughly an eighth of which appear only once. The specimen was PBMCs, collected on the day of the yellow fever booster vaccination. Every receptor here comes from a man younger than 40 who received the YFV17D yellow fever vaccine.

In this sample, this clonotype turned up a few times. The genes are TRBV27 and TRBJ1-5, with 7 bases lining up with TRBD1. J gave up 6 bases and V 5 bases, and 10 bases lay outside the gene matches. The V gene's germline CDR1 is MNHEY and CDR2 SMNVEV (reference sequence). This CDR3 is built from 15 residues. The CDR3 DNA reads TGTGCCAGCAGTCCCCAGGGACAGCGCGGTCAGCCCCAGCATTTT. Translating it yields CASSPQGQRGQPQHF.

This clonotype was observed at least ten times. The gene calls are TRBV3-1 and TRBJ1-1, with D unclear. V lost 0 bases to trimming and J lost 7 bases, with 18 bases between them. This CDR3 has 16 amino acids. CDR1 LGHDT and CDR2 YNNKEL come from the germline V gene (reference sequence). This CDR3 is CASSQDLWVGLVEAFF. DNA for the CDR3: TGTGCCAGCAGCCAAGATCTTTGGGTCGGGTTGGTTGAAGCTTTCTTT.

The chain links TRBV21-1 to TRBJ1-2; no DNA check was done on the table's D call, TRBD1. TRBV21-1 is a pseudogene. The CDR3 loop spans 15 amino acids. The CDR3 region has the DNA TGTGCCAGCAGCAAACTAGAAGGACAGGGCTGTGGCTACACCTTC. This translates into CASSKLEGQGCGYTF.

The V gene is TRBV10-2, the J gene TRBJ2-1; D unresolved. V was cut by 3 bases and J by 8 bases, with 11 bases left in between. Germline values: CDR1 WSHSY, CDR2 SAAADI. CDR3 length equals 13 residues. For the CDR3, the DNA is TGCGCCAGCAGTGAAAGTTCGGGCCATGAGCAGTTCTTC. Translation gives CASSESSGHEQFF.

The rearrangement joins TRBV9 to TRBJ2-1; D unresolved. The CDR3 is 16 amino acids. CDR1 SGDLS and CDR2 YYNGEE come from the germline V gene. Trimming left V 4 bases short and J 1 base short, with 15 bases between. The CDR3 loop is CASSPPSYTSYNEQFF. As DNA, the CDR3 is TGTGCCAGCAGCCCCCCATCGTACACATCCTACAATGAGCAGTTCTTC. The whole variable domain, filled in from reference TRBV9 and TRBJ2-1, reads DSGVTQTPKHLITATGQRVTLRCSPRSGDLSVYWYQQSLDQGLQFLIQYYNGEERAKGNILERFSAQQFPDLHSELNLSSLELGDSALYFCASSPPSYTSYNEQFFGPGTRLTVL.

The rearrangement uses TRBV2 and TRBJ2-7; weak D call: TRBD2 (6 bases). The V gene's germline CDR1 is SNHLY and CDR2 FYNNEI. The CDR3 is 14 amino acids. V lost 10 bases and J 4 bases, leaving 20 bases between the germline ends. CDR3 sequence (DNA): TGTGCCACCAGCATCGGCGGGGATGTTTACGAGCAGTACTTC. Protein: CATSIGGDVYEQYF. The full variable domain, rest sourced from reference TRBV2 and TRBJ2-7, is EPEVTQTPSHQVTQMGQEVILRCVPISNHLYFYWYRQILGQKVEFLVSFYNNEISEKSEIFDDQFSVERPDGSNFTLKIRSTKLEDSAMYFCATSIGGDVYEQYFGPGTRLTVT.

The chain is built from TRBV5-4 and TRBJ2-1; TRBD2 agrees at 12 bases. The CDR3 length is 15 residues. Germline V gene lookup returns CDR1 SGHNT and CDR2 YYREEE (reference sequence). The V and J ends lost 6 bases and 6 bases, in that order; junction bases with no gene match: 7. Written as DNA, the CDR3 is TGTGCCAGCACCCGACTAGCGGGAGAGGGCAATGAGCAGTTCTTC. Translated, it gives CASTRLAGEGNEQFF.

For the CDR3, the DNA is TGCAGTGCTAGAGATTGGAAGGGGCCCGGGGAGCTGTTTTTT. This codes for CSARDWKGPGELFF. The chain has TRBV20-1 and TRBJ2-2, with a tentative D call TRBD1 (5 bases). The ends were cut back, 0 bases at V and 6 bases at J, with 11 bases in the middle. The CDR3 totals 14 residues. Germline V gene lookup returns CDR1 DFQATT and CDR2 SNEGSKA (reference sequence).

Ten or more counts support this clonotype. The chain joins TRBV12-3 or TRBV12-4 to TRBJ1-2, with no clear D. CDR3 length: 12 residues. Deletions cut 3 bases from V and 8 bases from J, with 10 bases between. The CDR3 loop is CASSFGSRGYTF. The CDR3, as DNA: TGTGCCAGCAGTTTCGGGTCGCGGGGCTACACCTTC.

The chain employs TRBV10-3 and TRBJ1-1; TRBD1 is a possible D gene (5 bases). V was clipped by 4 bases and J by 1 base, with 7 bases between them. This CDR3 has 13 amino acids. The V gene's germline CDR1 is ENHRY and CDR2 SYGVKD. CDR3 sequence: CAISADKNTEAFF. The CDR3 region has the DNA TGTGCCATCAGTGCGGACAAGAACACTGAAGCTTTCTTT.

V gene TRBV6-2 or TRBV6-3 combines with J gene TRBJ2-7, with TRBD2 identical over 13 bases. The CDR3 totals 15 residues. Germline V gives CDR1 MNHEY, CDR2 SVGEGT. V gave up 4 bases and J gave up 5 bases; unmatched junction bases: 5. In DNA, the CDR3 is TGTGCCAGCAGTTCCGGGACTAGCGGGAAGAACGAGCAGTACTTC. It specifies CASSSGTSGKNEQYF.

The chain joins TRBV4-2 to TRBJ2-7, with 12 bases matching TRBD1. The germline gives CDR1 LGHNA, CDR2 YNFKEQ. The V gene end was trimmed by 6 bases and the J gene end by 2 bases; junction bases not matched to a gene: 14. The CDR3 runs to 18 residues. This chain's CDR3 is CASSQNAGTGGAPYEQYF. The CDR3 coding sequence is TGTGCCAGCAGTCAAAACGCCGGGACAGGGGGCGCGCCCTACGAGCAGTACTTC.

This chain links TRBV20-1 with TRBJ2-7; D is undetermined. The CDR3 sequence is 14 residues long. The germline V gene has CDR1 DFQATT and CDR2 SNEGSKA (reference sequence). The germline V and J ends were trimmed by 3 bases and 0 bases, with 12 bases remaining between them. The chain's CDR3 is CSASKGLGSYEQYF. The CDR3 nucleotides read TGCAGTGCTAGCAAGGGTTTAGGCTCCTACGAGCAGTACTTC.

CDR3: CSARDLPRGLGETQYF. CDR3 coding DNA: TGCAGTGCTAGAGACCTCCCCCGGGGTCTAGGAGAGACCCAGTACTTC. The chain couples TRBV20-1 to TRBJ2-5; D perhaps matches TRBD2 (5 bases). CDR1 is DFQATT and CDR2 is SNEGSKA in the germline V gene (reference sequence). This CDR3 region has 16 residues. Trimming shortened V by 0 bases and J by 4 bases, and 18 bases separated the two germline ends.

This clonotype was detected only a few times. The chain combines TRBV4-3 with TRBJ1-2; 7 bases are a match to TRBD1. V shed 0 bases, J shed 5 bases, and the junction held 6 bases outside the gene matches. There are 15 residues in the CDR3. Germline V gives CDR1 LGHNA, CDR2 YSLEER. Here the CDR3 DNA reads TGCGCCAGCAGCCAAGACCCTCAGGGGGGATATGGCTACACCTTC. Translation: CASSQDPQGGYGYTF.

The V call is TRBV12-3 or TRBV12-4, the J call TRBJ2-1; D unclear. Between the trimmed V and J ends, which lost 6 bases and 5 bases, there was a span of 8 bases. The CDR3 has 12 residues. The CDR3 DNA reads as TGTGCCAGCAGGGCGGTTAACAATGAGCAGTTCTTC. This sequence encodes CASRAVNNEQFF.

Note on this clonotype: Given a much more abundant clone one base away, this may be a read error. The chain is built from TRBV7-9 and TRBJ2-7; no clear D gene. Germline-derived CDR1 and CDR2 are SEHNR and FQNEAQ (reference sequence). The CDR3 is made up of 13 amino acids. CDR3 coding DNA: TGTACCAGCAGTCAAGGCACGTACTACGAGCAGTACTTC. It yields the protein CTSSQGTYYEQYF.

The V call is TRBV5-4, the J call TRBJ2-1; possible D gene TRBD2, 6 bases. Germline V gives CDR1 SGHNT, CDR2 YYREEE (reference sequence). The V end was cut by 4 bases, the J end by 2 bases, with 13 bases between. This CDR3 region has 15 residues. CDR3 nucleotide sequence: TGTGCCAGCAGCACGGAGGGGACGGCCTACAATGAGCAGTTCTTC. Translated: CASSTEGTAYNEQFF.

This clonotype was found many times. Here the CDR3 omits its conserved ending phenylalanine or tryptophan, so a read error is the likely source. The limits of the CDR3 on the DNA are not certain, so only TCRdb's listed CDR3 is given. This chain uses TRBV24-1 with TRBJ2-1. Germline-derived CDR1 and CDR2 are KGHDR and SFDVKD. Inclusive of both ends, the CDR3 amounts to 8 amino acids. CDR3 sequence: CATWLTWS.

This clonotype was found a few times. This chain links TRBV20-1 with TRBJ1-1, with D possibly matching TRBD1 (6 bases). Trimming cost V 4 bases and J 5 bases, with 11 bases left between them. The CDR3 is made up of 12 amino acids. The germline gives CDR1 DFQATT, CDR2 SNEGSKA (reference sequence). Here the CDR3 reads CSAKSGQTEAFF. CDR3 in DNA: TGCAGTGCTAAATCTGGACAGACTGAAGCTTTCTTT.